The clone carrying this T cell receptor (beta chain) was observed a handful of times. The data belong to a study of CD4 and CD8 cells across lung adenocarcinoma regions. TCRdb fed the PCR reads into MiXCR, producing one record per CDR3 protein. The sample includes around 8,000 distinct CDR3 sequences, roughly 45% of them seen just once. The V and J ends lost 8 bases and 2 bases, in that order; junction bases with no gene match: 7. Germline values: CDR1 GTSNPN, CDR2 SVGIG (reference sequence). The CDR3 consists of 16 residues. The sample comprised CD4+ T cells from the margin of a lung tumor. The chain is built from TRBV30 and TRBJ2-1; TRBD2 agrees at 15 bases. The clonotype comes from a female donor with lung adenocarcinoma. The CD4 and CD8 labels of this study may be unreliable. CDR3 sequence (DNA): TGTGCCCGGGGACTAGCGGGAGGTTGGGCCTACAATGAGCAGTTCTTC. Translated: CARGLAGGWAYNEQFF.